Here is one T cell receptor (beta chain) with its context. Repertoires were generated with immunoSEQ multiplex PCR, while TCRdb's copy carries only in-frame clones and drops some. The data hold under 70,000 clones, with less than 95% observed a single time. This sample is drawn from a study of T cell changes during pregnancy in multiple sclerosis. Germline-derived CDR1 and CDR2 are SGHVS and FNYEAQ. The V and J ends lost 6 bases and 0 bases, in that order; junction bases with no gene match: 6. This CDR3 spans 15 amino acids. Sequenced here: CD8+ T cells from peripheral blood mononuclear cells, sampled after pregnancy. The genes are TRBV7-6 and TRBJ2-3; TRBD2 agrees at 7 bases. The TCR comes from a female donor with multiple sclerosis, enrolled in a pregnancy study. For the CDR3, the DNA is TGTGCCAGCAGACCTCTAGCGGTTAGCACAGATACGCAGTATTTT. Translating it yields CASRPLAVSTDTQYF. Using reference TRBV7-6 and TRBJ2-3 for the parts outside the CDR3, the full variable domain is GAGVSQSPRYKVTKRGQDVALRCDPISGHVSLYWYRQALGQGPEFLTYFNYEAQQDKSGLPNDRFSAERPEGSISTLTIQRTEQRDSAMYRCASRPLAVSTDTQYFGPGTRLTVL.